This T cell receptor (beta chain) is from a study of T cells in Graves' hyperthyroidism and ophthalmopathy. On the study more broadly: Before any treatment, at initial diagnosis, peripheral blood was collected. Overall study findings and caveats: Blood shared most expanded thyroid clonotypes above 0.001. Separation of ophthalmopathy from stable hyperthyroidism was achieved by a 13 V-J model.

This CDR3 is 13 amino acids long. V shed 7 bases, J shed 6 bases, and the junction held 5 bases outside the gene matches. The investigators amplified TCR beta CDR3 regions from RNA transcripts. Researchers ran a first-round RT-PCR on the TCR CDR3 using the HTBI primer set. TCRdb used MiXCR to reprocess the multiplex PCR reads, holding one entry per CDR3 protein. The sample consists of hundreds of thousands of distinct CDR3 sequences, about 20% of them appearing once. As regards this clonotype: Its matching antigen is unknown.

Cells are PBMCs isolated from around 10 ml of fresh blood. The sample consisted of blood. The sequence was obtained from a man in his forties or fifties with Graves' ophthalmopathy. This sequence joins TRBV12-3 or TRBV12-4 and TRBJ2-1; TRBD2 aligns across 8 bases. CDR3 residues: CASTAGGLNEQFF. Here the CDR3 DNA reads TGTGCCAGCACCGCGGGGGGCCTCAATGAGCAGTTCTTC.